The 13 T cell receptor beta chains listed next were all sequenced from one sample in a study of cytomegalovirus exposure and HLA in healthy donors. The primer mix had 60 Vbeta and 13 Jbeta primers. The repertoire was sequenced with immunoSEQ multiplex PCR; TCRdb's copy has only in-frame clones and lacks some. Altogether 120,000 or so clones are present, less than 80% being singletons, with the ten largest covering approximately 10%. The sequenced material came from PBMCs. The receptors here all came from a woman in her fifties or sixties in good health and CMV-seropositive.

This clone turned up a few times. The chain joins TRBV6-5 to TRBJ1-1; unclear D gene. This CDR3 comprises 14 residues. V was cut by 0 bases and J by 0 bases, with 5 bases left in between. Germline CDR1 is MNHEY and CDR2 is SVGAGI. CDR3 in DNA: TGTGCCAGCAGTTACTCGAGTATGAACACTGAAGCTTTCTTT. Its translation: CASSYSSMNTEAFF.

The chain carries TRBV7-2 and TRBJ2-7; a possible D gene is TRBD2 (5 bases). The germline V and J ends were trimmed by 2 bases and 6 bases, with 11 bases remaining between them. The CDR3 contains 13 residues. CDR1 SGHTA and CDR2 FQGNSA come from the germline V gene. CDR3 sequence (DNA): TGTGCCAGCAGCTTAAATTTACTAGTCGAGCAGTACTTC. Its translation: CASSLNLLVEQYF.

The rearrangement joins TRBV5-1 to TRBJ2-1, with 8 bases that match TRBD2. The CDR3 runs 16 residues. Trimming at V came to 3 bases and at J to 1 base, leaving 6 bases not matched to a gene. The germline gives CDR1 SGHRS, CDR2 YFSETQ. The CDR3 coding sequence is TGCGCCAGCAGCTCCGGGACTAGTGGTTCCTACAATGAGCAGTTCTTC. It is translated as CASSSGTSGSYNEQFF.

In the case of this clone: The junction departs from germline at one end; a sequencing error may be responsible. This chain connects TRBV6-5 to TRBJ2-7; 7 bases map to TRBD2. The CDR3 runs 15 residues. Germline V gene lookup returns CDR1 MNHEY and CDR2 SVGAGI. CDR3 nucleotide sequence: TGTGCCAGCAGCCCGTGGGCGGGAGCTATCTACGGGCAGTACTTC. It yields the protein CASSPWAGAIYGQYF.

This clone has a handful of counts. As DNA, the CDR3 is TGTGCCAGCAGCCAAGGTGTGTCTAGCGGGAGGGCCACGTCCTACAATGAGCAGTTCTTC. Amino acids: CASSQGVSSGRATSYNEQFF. The chain is built from TRBV14 and TRBJ2-1; 12 positions match TRBD2. CDR3 length equals 20 residues. Germline assignment: CDR1 SGHDN and CDR2 FVKESK. The J segment lost 1 base and the V segment lost 1 base, leaving 11 bases of the junction unmatched.

The J gene is TRBJ1-2, the V gene TRBV5-6; D unresolved. Germline lookup yields CDR1 SGHDT and CDR2 YYEEEE. The CDR3 totals 15 residues. Trimming took 3 bases from V and 0 from J, leaving 12 bases between them. CDR3 in amino acids: CASSYLGNSNYGYTF. CDR3 in DNA: TGTGCCAGCAGCTACCTAGGAAATTCTAACTATGGCTACACCTTC.

The rearrangement links TRBV5-1 to TRBJ2-1; possible D gene TRBD2, 6 bases. The V and J ends lost 2 bases and 5 bases respectively, with 11 bases between them. This CDR3 is 14 amino acids long. The germline gives CDR1 SGHRS, CDR2 YFSETQ. The CDR3 spells CASSFLAGNNEQFF. CDR3 nucleotides: TGCGCCAGCAGCTTTTTGGCGGGGAACAATGAGCAGTTCTTC.

V gene TRBV15 combines with J gene TRBJ2-1, with a tentative D call TRBD2 (6 bases). CDR3 length: 14 residues. Per the germline V gene, CDR1 is LNHNV and CDR2 is YYDKDF (reference sequence). V lost 6 bases to trimming and J lost 0 bases, with 9 bases between them. CDR3 nucleotides: TGTGCCACCAGGGGGAGGTCCTCCTACAATGAGCAGTTCTTC. Translated, it gives CATRGRSSYNEQFF.

The rearrangement links TRBV6-1 to TRBJ2-2, with 8 positions matching TRBD1. Germline CDR1 is MNHNS and CDR2 is SASEGT. Unmatched junction bases numbered 5, after V lost 4 bases and J lost 4 bases. The CDR3 runs to 15 residues. The CDR3 reads CASSGGDRFTGELFF. For the CDR3, the DNA is TGTGCCAGCAGTGGTGGGGACAGGTTCACCGGGGAGCTGTTTTTT.

The V gene is TRBV30, the J gene TRBJ2-3; 12 bases line up with TRBD2. The CDR3 length is 21 residues. V dropped 0 bases and J dropped 4; count of bases not matched to a gene: 20. Germline V CDR1 and CDR2: GTSNPN, SVGIG (reference sequence). CDR3 sequence: CAWSVPLGPSGRVVFADTQYF. The CDR3 DNA is TGTGCCTGGAGTGTACCCCTAGGACCTAGCGGGAGGGTTGTTTTCGCAGATACGCAGTATTTT.

This clone has only a few counts. The chain is built from TRBV30 and TRBJ1-2, with TRBD1 matching over 7 bases. With 0 bases clipped from V and 8 bases from J, the junction kept 6 bases outside the gene matches. Germline V CDR1 and CDR2: GTSNPN, SVGIG (reference sequence). CDR3 length equals 13 residues. The CDR3 spells CAWSVQAGGGYTF. The CDR3 coding sequence is TGTGCCTGGAGTGTACAGGCAGGGGGAGGCTACACCTTC.

The table lists this clone with a few counts. The chain uses TRBV5-1 and TRBJ2-1; 8 bases match TRBD2. The CDR3 consists of 15 residues. Germline V gene sequence: CDR1 SGHRS, CDR2 YFSETQ. V shed 1 base and J 6 bases; nucleotides not matched to a gene: 6. The CDR3 nucleotides are TGCGCCAGCAGCTTGTTCGGCGGGGGGTTCAATGAGCAGTTCTTC. Its translation is CASSLFGGGFNEQFF.

V is TRBV19 and J is TRBJ1-1, with 10 bases that match TRBD1. This CDR3 comprises 14 residues. Germline CDR1 and CDR2: LNHDA and SQIVND (reference sequence). The V and J ends lost 5 bases and 3 bases, in that order; junction bases with no gene match: 3. The CDR3 region is CASSPGQGDTEAFF. In DNA form, the CDR3 reads TGTGCCAGTAGTCCAGGACAGGGGGACACTGAAGCTTTCTTT.